This T cell receptor beta chain came from a study of blood T cell repertoires in COVID-19. Study background: Sites in the United States, Italy and Spain provided acute and convalescent COVID-19 samples.

Some clones are missing from TCRdb's copy, which holds only in-frame ones; the method was immunoSEQ multiplex PCR. The table shows about 160,000 clones, with approximately 92% occurring only once. This CDR3 comprises 15 residues. Looked up from germline, CDR1 is SGDLS and CDR2 is YYNGEE. The trim removed 0 bases at V and 6 bases at J, leaving 6 bases unmatched. Followed longitudinally, the Seattle patients had been enrolled during active infection. The sequenced material came from peripheral blood. This sequence originates from a man aged 30-40 years with COVID-19, enrolled during active disease. This chain joins TRBV9 and TRBJ1-5, with 7 bases that match TRBD1. CDR3 region: CASSVENRDSQPQHF. The CDR3 bases are TGTGCCAGCAGCGTAGAAAATCGGGACAGTCAGCCCCAGCATTTT.